These T cell receptor beta chains were read from a single sample in a study of CD8+ T cells in alopecia areata. The table came from immunoSEQ multiplex PCR; TCRdb's copy has only in-frame clones and leaves some out. This repertoire shows hundreds of thousands of clones, approximately 67% found once; its top ten account for approximately 1.2%. Sequencing used CD4+ T cells sorted from blood, obtained at approximately week 45, from a patient treated with tofacitinib. The receptors were gathered from a human donor with alopecia areata. Both conserved end residues are part of each CDR3. The D gene is left open where the match is weak. The size entry is marked missing in some rows and otherwise reads once, few, many or a size class.

cdr3_nt cdr3_aa cdr3_length clone_size d_call j_call v_call
TGTGCCACCAGCAGAGACCGGGGGGAGGAAGCTTTCTTT CATSRDRGEEAFF 13 NA NA TRBJ1-1 TRBV15
TGTGCCAGCAGTGCCGGGACAGGGGTTCGGGAGACCCAGTACTTC CASSAGTGVRETQYF 15 NA TRBD1 TRBJ2-5 TRBV2
TGCAGCGTTGGACTAGCGGGGGGGTTCCGGTTCTTC CSVGLAGGFRFF 12 NA TRBD2 TRBJ2-1 TRBV29-1
TGTGACGCGCGGCCGGGCTCTAACTATGGCTACACCTTC CDARPGSNYGYTF 13 NA NA TRBJ1-2 TRBV25-1
TGCAGCGTTGAAGGGGAACGGGGGGACACAGATACGCAGTATTTT CSVEGERGDTDTQYF 15 NA TRBD2 TRBJ2-3 TRBV29-1
TGTGCCAGCAGCTCGTCCAGGGGGCGGGTTGGCTACACCTTC CASSSSRGRVGYTF 14 NA TRBD1 TRBJ1-2 TRBV7-2
TGTGCCTGGAGTGTATGGCGGGCAGGGGGTAGGGATGAGCAGTTCTTC CAWSVWRAGGRDEQFF 16 NA TRBD1 TRBJ2-1 TRBV30
TGTGCCAGCAGCTCCTTGGGGGGGTGGTCGGGAGAGACCCAGTACTTC CASSSLGGWSGETQYF 16 NA TRBD2 TRBJ2-5 TRBV7-2
TGTGCCAGCATCGGACCGGTAGTCGCCGAGCAGTACTTC CASIGPVVAEQYF 13 once NA TRBJ2-7 TRBV25-1
TGTGCCAGTAGTATAAAGAAATCTCCTGGGGGTCAGCCCCAGCATTTT CASSIKKSPGGQPQHF 16 NA NA TRBJ1-5 TRBV19